These 23 T cell receptor beta chains were all obtained from the same sample, sequenced in a study of beta chain features in type 1 diabetes. Sequencing targeted expressed TCRB transcripts, as all isolated RNA had been reverse transcribed. Assay: immunoSEQ multiplex PCR; the TCRdb copy retains only in-frame clones and omits some. The data show just over 450,000 clones, with around 28% seen just once and roughly 0.066% held by the top ten. The sequencing input was naive CD4+ T cells from blood. Receptor source: a man between 18 and 29 years old in good health.

V and J are TRBV30 and TRBJ1-5, with a tentative D call TRBD1 (6 bases). Between the trimmed V and J ends, which lost 2 bases and 9 bases, there was a span of 17 bases. Per the germline V gene, CDR1 is GTSNPN and CDR2 is SVGIG (reference sequence). The length of the CDR3 is 14 residues. Written as DNA, the CDR3 is TGTGCCTGGAGTAGTGCAGCCCAGGGGAGGCCCCAGCATTTT. As protein: CAWSSAAQGRPQHF. Supplemented by reference TRBV30 and TRBJ1-5, the full variable domain reads SQTIHQWPATLVQPVGSPLSLECTVEGTSNPNLYWYRQAAGRGLQLLFYSVGIGQISSEVPQNLSASRPQDRQFILSSKKLLLSDSGFYLCAWSSAAQGRPQHFGDGTRLSIL.

The chain joins TRBV5-1 to TRBJ2-5, with TRBD1 identical over 7 bases. Trimming cost V 4 bases and J 2 bases; bases outside gene matches: 5. This CDR3 is built from 14 residues. Germline CDR1 reads SGHRS; CDR2 reads YFSETQ. The CDR3 region has the DNA TGCGCCAGCAGCCCACGGGACAGTCAAGAGACCCAGTACTTC. The encoded protein is CASSPRDSQETQYF.

The chain is built from TRBV7-9 and TRBJ2-3; no clear D. Per germline, CDR1 SEHNR and CDR2 FQNEAQ (reference sequence). The CDR3 length is 15 residues. V gave up 8 bases and J gave up 1 base, with 16 bases separating them. Here the CDR3 DNA reads TGTGCCAGCTCCGCACGCCGGCCCGGCACAGATACGCAGTATTTT. Protein product: CASSARRPGTDTQYF. Together with reference TRBV7-9 and TRBJ2-3, the CDR3 gives the full variable domain: DTGVSQNPRHKITKRGQNVTFRCDPISEHNRLYWYRQTLGQGPEFLTYFQNEAQLEKSRLLSDRFSAERPKGSFSTLEIQRTEQGDSAMYLCASSARRPGTDTQYFGPGTRLTVL.

This clone was observed a few times. The rearrangement links TRBV5-1 to TRBJ2-7, with D perhaps matching TRBD1 (5 bases). This CDR3 comprises 15 residues. CDR1 and CDR2 (germline): SGHRS, YFSETQ. Trimming left V 0 bases short and J 0 bases short, with 10 bases between. The chain's CDR3 is CASSLGQPLSYEQYF. The DNA for the CDR3 is TGCGCCAGCAGCTTGGGACAGCCACTCTCCTACGAGCAGTACTTC.

The CDR3 region is CATSRDQRTTQYF. In DNA form, the CDR3 reads TGTGCCACCAGCAGAGATCAAAGGACTACCCAGTACTTC. This chain uses TRBV15 with TRBJ2-5, with D possibly matching TRBD2 (5 bases). V was cut by 0 bases and J by 8 bases, with 10 bases left in between. Germline CDR1 is LNHNV and CDR2 is YYDKDF (reference sequence). This CDR3 spans 13 amino acids.

The chain carries TRBV7-9 and TRBJ2-6; TRBD2 matches at 8 bases. Per germline, CDR1 SEHNR and CDR2 FQNEAQ (reference sequence). There are 16 residues in the CDR3. The junction had 1 base not matched to a gene; V was cut back by 3 bases and J by 0 bases. The CDR3 bases are TGTGCCAGCAGCTTCGCGGGAGGCTCTGGGGCCAACGTCCTGACTTTC. Protein product: CASSFAGGSGANVLTF.

This clone appeared once. The chain recombines TRBV11-2 with TRBJ2-1; D is unclear. V was pared by 4 bases and J by 4 bases, with 8 bases between. This CDR3 region has 13 residues. Germline-derived CDR1 and CDR2 are SGHAT and FQNNGV. Here the CDR3 reads CASSSDSYNEQFF. DNA of the CDR3: TGTGCCAGCAGCTCCGACTCATACAATGAGCAGTTCTTC.

CDR3 coding DNA: TGTGCCAGCAGCGGGACGCACATGAACACTGAAGCTTTCTTT. Protein product: CASSGTHMNTEAFF. This chain links TRBV7-9 with TRBJ1-1; a possible D gene is TRBD1 (5 bases). Between the trimmed V and J ends, which lost 5 bases and 0 bases, there was a span of 10 bases. The germline gives CDR1 SEHNR, CDR2 FQNEAQ (reference sequence). This CDR3 has 14 amino acids.

The rearrangement joins TRBV7-3 to TRBJ1-2, with D possibly matching TRBD1 (5 bases). From germline, CDR1 is SGHTA and CDR2 FQGTGA. This CDR3 region has 15 residues. V was shortened by 4 bases and J by 3 bases, with 15 bases between the two germline ends. CDR3 protein: CASSSGPDADYGYTF. The CDR3 DNA reads as TGTGCCAGCAGCTCAGGGCCGGACGCTGACTATGGCTACACCTTC. The whole variable domain, filled in from reference TRBV7-3 and TRBJ1-2, reads GAGVSQTPSNKVTEKGKYVELRCDPISGHTALYWYRQSLGQGPEFLIYFQGTGAADDSGLPNDRFFAVRPEGSVSTLKIQRTERGDSAVYLCASSSGPDADYGYTFGSGTRLTVV.

This chain links TRBV27 with TRBJ1-2; no clear D. Germline V gene data show CDR1 as MNHEY and CDR2 as SMNVEV (reference sequence). CDR3 length equals 13 residues. Trimming left V 6 bases short and J 5 bases short, with 13 bases between. CDR3 sequence reads: CASRALGDYGYTF. The CDR3 DNA reads TGTGCCAGCAGGGCCCTAGGTGATTATGGCTACACCTTC.

This clone was counted only a few times. The chain combines TRBV29-1 with TRBJ2-3; D remains ambiguous. This CDR3 region has 11 residues. Germline V CDR1 and CDR2: SQVTM, ANQGSEA. V lost 6 bases and J 2 bases, leaving 6 bases between the germline ends. The CDR3 loop is CSVRDTDTQYF. The CDR3 DNA reads TGCAGCGTGAGAGACACAGATACGCAGTATTTT.

This clone was seen more than once but under ten times. The chain recombines TRBV7-9 with TRBJ1-1, with TRBD1 matching 7 bases. The J segment lost 5 bases and the V segment lost 5 bases, leaving 5 bases of the junction unmatched. There are 13 residues in the CDR3. Germline V CDR1 and CDR2: SEHNR, FQNEAQ (reference sequence). The CDR3 nucleotides read TGTGCCAGCAGCCCAGGGGGAGGGACTGAAGCTTTCTTT. This translates into CASSPGGGTEAFF.

This clone has more than one count but fewer than ten. The chain uses TRBV7-9 and TRBJ2-3; 7 bases match TRBD1. This CDR3 has 15 amino acids. With 1 base clipped from V and 7 bases from J, the junction kept 8 bases outside the gene matches. The V gene's germline CDR1 is SEHNR and CDR2 FQNEAQ (reference sequence). The CDR3 DNA sequence: TGTGCCAGCAGCTTAGAGAGGGGGCCCGGGCATACGCAGTATTTT. Residues: CASSLERGPGHTQYF.

The rearrangement uses TRBV20-1 and TRBJ2-7; no clear D gene. V was trimmed by 5 bases and J by 2 bases, leaving 7 bases between them. CDR1 is DFQATT and CDR2 is SNEGSKA in the germline V gene (reference sequence). CDR3 length: 11 residues. DNA of the CDR3: TGCAGTGCTGCCCGACCCTACGAGCAGTACTTC. Protein product: CSAARPYEQYF.

Concerning this clone itself: The same CDR3 is also encoded by other DNA sequences in this sample. V and J are TRBV9 and TRBJ2-1; D possibly corresponds to TRBD1 (5 bases). This CDR3 is built from 15 residues. V was cut by 0 bases and J by 1 base, with 8 bases left in between. Germline V CDR1 and CDR2: SGDLS, YYNGEE. The CDR3 bases are TGTGCCAGCAGCGTAGAGGGGTTATCCTACAATGAGCAGTTCTTC. Translating gives CASSVEGLSYNEQFF.

This chain connects TRBV4-1 to TRBJ1-3; unclear D gene. The V end was cut by 3 bases, the J end by 0 bases, with 9 bases between. The CDR3 contains 15 residues. Germline V gene data show CDR1 as MGHRA and CDR2 as YSYEKL. This CDR3 is CASSHPGSSGNTIYF. Written as DNA, the CDR3 is TGCGCCAGCAGCCACCCCGGGAGCTCTGGAAACACCATATATTTT.

Note on this clone: Distinct nucleotide sequences in the sample also encode this CDR3. The gene calls are TRBV29-1 and TRBJ2-4; D remains unclear. V dropped 7 bases and J dropped 1 base, with 8 bases sitting between them. Looked up from germline, CDR1 is SQVTM and CDR2 is ANQGSEA. The CDR3 is made up of 12 amino acids. The DNA for the CDR3 is TGCAGCGGGGGTTCGGCCAAAAACATTCAGTACTTC. Translated, it gives CSGGSAKNIQYF.

This chain's CDR3 is CASSAGANTGELFF. The CDR3 DNA reads as TGTGCCAGCTCGGCGGGCGCGAACACCGGGGAGCTGTTTTTT. The chain has TRBV18 and TRBJ2-2; possible D gene TRBD2, 5 bases. CDR1 KGHSH and CDR2 LQKENI come from the germline V gene. This CDR3 is built from 14 residues. V gave up 6 bases and J gave up 0 bases, with 8 bases separating them.

The sample holds a few counts of this clone. The chain recombines TRBV7-9 with TRBJ1-2; TRBD1 is a possible D gene (5 bases). CDR3 length equals 14 residues. V lost 4 bases and J 4 bases, leaving 13 bases between the germline ends. CDR1 and CDR2 from the germline V gene are SEHNR and FQNEAQ (reference sequence). CDR3 in amino acids: CASSSRQSLYGYTF. CDR3 bases: TGTGCCAGCAGCTCTAGACAGAGTCTCTATGGCTACACCTTC. Full variable domain (missing parts from reference TRBV7-9 and TRBJ1-2): DTGVSQNPRHKITKRGQNVTFRCDPISEHNRLYWYRQTLGQGPEFLTYFQNEAQLEKSRLLSDRFSAERPKGSFSTLEIQRTEQGDSAMYLCASSSRQSLYGYTFGSGTRLTVV.

This clone has only a few counts. CDR3 bases: TGTGCCTGGAGATTAGGGGGTACTGGCTACACCTTC. Translating gives CAWRLGGTGYTF. This rearrangement joins TRBV30 to TRBJ1-2, with D tentatively TRBD1 (6 bases). The V gene's germline CDR1 is GTSNPN and CDR2 SVGIG (reference sequence). V was cut by 3 bases and J by 7 bases, with 12 bases left in between. The CDR3 has 12 amino acids.

The V and J genes are TRBV7-8 and TRBJ2-7; TRBD1 is a possible D gene (5 bases). This CDR3 has 15 amino acids. Germline loops: CDR1 SGHVS, CDR2 FQNEAQ. With 7 bases removed from V and 2 bases from J, the gap between germline ends came to 18 bases. The CDR3 nucleotides are TGTGCCAGCAAAGGACAAGGACGGCTCCCCTACGAGCAGTACTTC. Protein product: CASKGQGRLPYEQYF.

The chain recombines TRBV9 with TRBJ2-6, with 8 bases that match TRBD1. V was pared by 3 bases and J by 0 bases, with 5 bases of the junction left unmatched. Germline assignment: CDR1 SGDLS and CDR2 YYNGEE. CDR3 length equals 17 residues. CDR3 residues: CASSEAGGHSGANVLTF. The CDR3 bases are TGTGCCAGCAGCGAGGCAGGGGGCCACTCTGGGGCCAACGTCCTGACTTTC.

CDR3 residues: CSVLTPGFSGNTIYF. The DNA of the CDR3 is TGCAGCGTTCTTACCCCAGGATTCTCTGGAAACACCATATATTTT. This chain uses TRBV29-1 with TRBJ1-3; D is undetermined. The CDR3 length is 15 residues. The germline CDR1 and CDR2 sequences are SQVTM and ANQGSEA. V lost 5 bases to trimming and J lost 0 bases, with 14 bases between them.